This TCR beta chain originates from a study of metastatic and nonmetastatic thyroid tumors. Whole-study context: Malignant and benign thyroid patients had repertoires compared in peripheral blood and tumor or nodule tissue.

Study-wide results and limits: Significantly higher TCR beta diversity was reportedly seen in malignant thyroid tumors than benign nodules, in blood and tumor.

Each patient went into thyroid surgery without having received any treatment. There are 15 residues in the CDR3. The ends were cut back, 2 bases at V and 6 bases at J, with 17 bases in the middle. Study processing details: Clinicopathological groups of papillary thyroid cancer showed CDR3 differences that were used to build a distant-metastasis classifier. MiXCR was used by TCRdb to re-call the PCR reads. TCRdb, not the authors, supplied the V and J calls. Among about 12,000 clones, 25% to 40% were seen once, and the ten largest hold approximately 10%. Notes on this clone: Its antigen is not identified.

Sequencing was performed on tumor tissue. The chain uses TRBV12-3 or TRBV12-4 and TRBJ2-7, with D possibly TRBD2 on 6 matching bases. The receptor comes from a female donor with papillary thyroid cancer or a benign thyroid nodule (not recorded which). Some clones in this sample may be carry-over from other donors' samples. Here the CDR3 DNA reads TGTGCCAGCAGTTTACTGCGGGGACGGAGGTTCGAGCAGTACTTC. This codes for CASSLLRGRRFEQYF.